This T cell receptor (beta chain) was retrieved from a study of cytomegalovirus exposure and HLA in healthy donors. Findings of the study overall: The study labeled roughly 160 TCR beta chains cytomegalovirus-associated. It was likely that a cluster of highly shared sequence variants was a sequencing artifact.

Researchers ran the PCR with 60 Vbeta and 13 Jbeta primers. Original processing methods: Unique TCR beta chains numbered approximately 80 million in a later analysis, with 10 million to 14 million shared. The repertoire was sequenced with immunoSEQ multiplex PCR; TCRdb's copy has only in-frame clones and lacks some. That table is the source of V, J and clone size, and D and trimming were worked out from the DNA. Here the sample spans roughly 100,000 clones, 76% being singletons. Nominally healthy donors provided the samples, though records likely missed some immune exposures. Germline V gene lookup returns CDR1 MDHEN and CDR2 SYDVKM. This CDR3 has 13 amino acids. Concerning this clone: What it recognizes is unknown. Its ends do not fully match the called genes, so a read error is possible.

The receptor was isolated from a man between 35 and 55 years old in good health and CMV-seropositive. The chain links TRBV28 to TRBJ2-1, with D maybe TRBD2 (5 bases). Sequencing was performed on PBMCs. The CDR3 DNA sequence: TGTGCCAGCACCCTTAGGACTGAAAGGGTATTGCTCTTC. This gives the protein CASTLRTERVLLF.